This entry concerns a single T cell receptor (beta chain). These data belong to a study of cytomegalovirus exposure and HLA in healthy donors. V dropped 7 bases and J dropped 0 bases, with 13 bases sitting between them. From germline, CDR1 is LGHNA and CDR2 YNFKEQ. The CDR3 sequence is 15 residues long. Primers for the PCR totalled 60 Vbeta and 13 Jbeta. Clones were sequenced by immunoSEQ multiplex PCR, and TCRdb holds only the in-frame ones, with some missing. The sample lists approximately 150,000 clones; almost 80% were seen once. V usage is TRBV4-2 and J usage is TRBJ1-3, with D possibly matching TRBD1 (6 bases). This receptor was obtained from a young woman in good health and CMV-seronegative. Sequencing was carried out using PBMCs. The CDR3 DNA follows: TGTGCCAGCACAACAGGGTTCTCCTCTGGAAACACCATATATTTT. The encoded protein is CASTTGFSSGNTIYF.